Below are 15 T cell receptor beta chains sequenced from a single sample in a study of glioma-infiltrating T cells after dendritic cell vaccination. The data were produced by immunoSEQ multiplex PCR, yet TCRdb's version contains in-frame clones alone and is incomplete. The repertoire holds fewer than 75,000 clones, with approximately 81% as singletons. Material: blood, obtained before dendritic cell vaccination. These TCRs come from a human donor with glioblastoma.

The sample holds a few counts of this clone. This rearrangement joins TRBV4-2 to TRBJ2-3, with 9 bases aligning to TRBD2. Germline values: CDR1 LGHNA, CDR2 YNFKEQ. Trimming at V came to 5 bases and at J to 2 bases, leaving 2 bases not matched to a gene. This CDR3 is built from 14 residues. DNA of the CDR3: TGTGCCAGCAGCGAGCGGGGGGTCACAGATACGCAGTATTTT. Its translation: CASSERGVTDTQYF.

The chain links TRBV9 to TRBJ2-3; D is ambiguous. This CDR3 comprises 16 residues. The germline V gene encodes CDR1 SGDLS and CDR2 YYNGEE. V lost 4 bases and J lost 3, with 18 bases in between. The CDR3 coding sequence is TGTGCCAGCAGCCCTCCATCGTTTCGCGTTACAGATACGCAGTATTTT. It yields the protein CASSPPSFRVTDTQYF.

The table lists this clone with a few counts. The junction differs from germline at one of its ends, possibly a read error. V gene TRBV2 combines with J gene TRBJ2-7; maybe TRBD2 (5 bases). CDR3 length: 15 residues. Per the germline V gene, CDR1 is SNHLY and CDR2 is FYNNEI. The CDR3 bases are TGTGCCAGCAGTGAAGGAGGTGGACTCTCCTCCGAGCAGTACTTC. Its translation: CASSEGGGLSSEQYF. Using reference TRBV2 and TRBJ2-7 for the parts outside the CDR3, the full variable domain is EPEVTQTPSHQVTQMGQEVILRCVPISNHLYFYWYRQILGQKVEFLVSFYNNEISEKSEIFDDQFSVERPDGSNFTLKIRSTKLEDSAMYFCASSEGGGLSSEQYFGPGTRLTVT.

This clone was counted only a few times. This chain links TRBV27 with TRBJ1-1; 8 nucleotides line up with TRBD1. V dropped 6 bases and J dropped 1; count of bases not matched to a gene: 13. The CDR3 runs to 17 residues. Germline CDR1 is MNHEY and CDR2 is SMNVEV (reference sequence). The CDR3 here is CASRYNPGGPANTEAFF. The CDR3 nucleotides are TGTGCCAGCAGGTACAACCCAGGGGGCCCAGCGAACACTGAAGCTTTCTTT.

In DNA, the CDR3 is TGTGCCAGCAGCTTGGGGACGGGGGAGCAGTACTTC. This encodes CASSLGTGEQYF. This rearrangement joins TRBV5-6 to TRBJ2-7; possible D gene TRBD2, 5 bases. The CDR3 loop spans 12 amino acids. In germline, CDR1 is SGHDT, CDR2 YYEEEE. V shed 0 bases and J shed 7 bases, with 8 bases lying between them.

The chain couples TRBV11-2 to TRBJ2-6, with TRBD1 matching 8 bases. CDR1 is SGHAT, CDR2 FQNNGV, per germline. The junction had 6 bases not matched to a gene; V was cut back by 5 bases and J by 0 bases. The CDR3 spans 17 residues. CDR3: CASSPGGRISGANVLTF. CDR3 DNA: TGTGCCAGCAGCCCAGGGGGCCGGATCTCTGGGGCCAACGTCCTGACTTTC.

The chain links TRBV7-9 to TRBJ2-1, with D uncertain. Germline V lookup: CDR1 SEHNR, CDR2 FQNEAQ (reference sequence). The CDR3 is made up of 14 amino acids. V lost 5 bases to trimming and J lost 7 bases, with 15 bases between them. DNA of the CDR3: TGTGCCAGCAGCGAACCATTGCAAGCGAATGAGCAGTTCTTC. It encodes CASSEPLQANEQFF. The full variable domain, completed using reference TRBV7-9 and TRBJ2-1, is DTGVSQNPRHKITKRGQNVTFRCDPISEHNRLYWYRQTLGQGPEFLTYFQNEAQLEKSRLLSDRFSAERPKGSFSTLEIQRTEQGDSAMYLCASSEPLQANEQFFGPGTRLTVL.

This rearrangement joins TRBV5-4 to TRBJ1-6; 7 bases match TRBD1. V shed 2 bases, J shed 4 bases, and the junction held 6 bases outside the gene matches. The CDR3 has 16 residues. Germline-derived CDR1 and CDR2 are SGHNT and YYREEE (reference sequence). Here the CDR3 reads CASSLGGTAYNSPLHF. CDR3 nucleotide sequence: TGTGCCAGCAGCTTAGGGGGGACAGCTTATAATTCACCCCTCCACTTT.

CDR3 bases: TGTGCCAGTAGTATAGACGGGAGGCACTCCTACGAGCAGTACTTC. Its translation is CASSIDGRHSYEQYF. This chain uses TRBV19 with TRBJ2-7; 7 bases are shared with TRBD2. The CDR3 length is 15 residues. V shed 0 bases, J shed 0 bases, and the junction held 2 bases outside the gene matches. Germline CDR1 LNHDA, CDR2 SQIVND (reference sequence). The full variable domain, rest sourced from reference TRBV19 and TRBJ2-7, is DGGITQSPKYLFRKEGQNVTLSCEQNLNHDAMYWYRQDPGQGLRLIYYSQIVNDFQKGDIAEGYSVSREKKESFPLTVTSAQKNPTAFYLCASSIDGRHSYEQYFGPGTRLTVT.

The rearrangement uses TRBV9 and TRBJ2-1; 10 bases match TRBD2. From germline, CDR1 is SGDLS and CDR2 YYNGEE. The CDR3 is made up of 18 amino acids. Trimming at V came to 0 bases and at J to 4 bases, leaving 10 bases not matched to a gene. CDR3 sequence: CASSVGFGLAGVYNEQFF. As DNA, the CDR3 is TGTGCCAGCAGCGTAGGTTTCGGGCTAGCGGGGGTTTACAATGAGCAGTTCTTC.

The V gene is TRBV9, the J gene TRBJ2-3, with D hard to call. Between the trimmed V and J ends, which lost 0 bases and 6 bases, there was a span of 5 bases. Per the germline V gene, CDR1 is SGDLS and CDR2 is YYNGEE. The CDR3 loop spans 12 amino acids. In DNA form, the CDR3 reads TGTGCCAGCAGCGTAGCTTCCGATACGCAGTATTTT. Protein product: CASSVASDTQYF.

This chain joins TRBV29-1 and TRBJ2-3, with D possibly TRBD1 on 5 matching bases. CDR1 and CDR2 (germline): SQVTM, ANQGSEA. V shed 5 bases and J shed 2 bases, with 11 bases lying between them. The CDR3 contains 13 residues. CDR3 sequence: CSVWGRTTDTQYF. In DNA, the CDR3 is TGCAGCGTTTGGGGCCGAACCACAGATACGCAGTATTTT.

V and J are TRBV30 and TRBJ2-7, with D uncertain. This CDR3 contains 12 residues. From germline, CDR1 is GTSNPN and CDR2 SVGIG (reference sequence). Trimming left V 2 bases short and J 1 base short, with 6 bases between. This CDR3 is CAWSYRSYEQYF. The CDR3, as DNA: TGTGCCTGGAGTTACAGATCCTACGAGCAGTACTTC.

This chain links TRBV7-8 with TRBJ2-3, with 9 bases that match TRBD1. This CDR3 contains 15 residues. J was trimmed by 4 bases and V by 5 bases; bases with no gene match: 7. Germline loops: CDR1 SGHVS, CDR2 FQNEAQ. CDR3 in amino acids: CASSTTGGAADTQYF. For the CDR3, the DNA is TGTGCCAGCAGCACCACAGGGGGCGCAGCAGATACGCAGTATTTT.

The chain combines TRBV6-5 with TRBJ2-7; weak D call: TRBD2 (6 bases). The germline V and J ends were trimmed by 7 bases and 4 bases, with 14 bases remaining between them. Germline CDR1 MNHEY, CDR2 SVGAGI. The CDR3 runs to 13 residues. The CDR3 loop is CASKGQGLYEQYF. CDR3 coding DNA: TGTGCCAGCAAGGGGCAGGGACTTTACGAGCAGTACTTC.